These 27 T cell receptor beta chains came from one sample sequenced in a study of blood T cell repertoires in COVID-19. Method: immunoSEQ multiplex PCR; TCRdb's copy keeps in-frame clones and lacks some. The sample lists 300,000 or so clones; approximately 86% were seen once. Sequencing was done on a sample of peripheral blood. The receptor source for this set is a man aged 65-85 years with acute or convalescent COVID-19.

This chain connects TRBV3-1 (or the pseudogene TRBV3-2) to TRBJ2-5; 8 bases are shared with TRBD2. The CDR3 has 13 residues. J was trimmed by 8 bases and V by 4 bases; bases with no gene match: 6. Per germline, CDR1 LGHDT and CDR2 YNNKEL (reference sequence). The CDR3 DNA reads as TGTGCCAGCAGCCTAGGGCGGGGGGCAACCCAGTACTTC. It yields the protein CASSLGRGATQYF.

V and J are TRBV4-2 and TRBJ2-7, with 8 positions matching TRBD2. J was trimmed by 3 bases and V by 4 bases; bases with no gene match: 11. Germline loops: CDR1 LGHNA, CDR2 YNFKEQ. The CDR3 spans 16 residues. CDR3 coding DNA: TGTGCCAGCAGCCCTCGGGCGCGCGGGGGGCTCTACGAGCAGTACTTC. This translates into CASSPRARGGLYEQYF.

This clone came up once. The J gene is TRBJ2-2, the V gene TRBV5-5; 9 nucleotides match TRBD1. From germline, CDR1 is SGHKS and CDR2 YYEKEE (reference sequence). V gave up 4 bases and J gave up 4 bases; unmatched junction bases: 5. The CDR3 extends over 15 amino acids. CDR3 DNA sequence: TGTGCCAGCAGCCGGACAGGGGTCGGCACCGGGGAGCTGTTTTTT. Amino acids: CASSRTGVGTGELFF.

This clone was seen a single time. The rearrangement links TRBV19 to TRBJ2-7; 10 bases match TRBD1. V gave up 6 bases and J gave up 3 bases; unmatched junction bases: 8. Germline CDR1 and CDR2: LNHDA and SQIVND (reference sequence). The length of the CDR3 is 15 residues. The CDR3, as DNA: TGTGCCAGTAGGGGGACAGGGGCCACCTACTACGAGCAGTACTTC. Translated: CASRGTGATYYEQYF.

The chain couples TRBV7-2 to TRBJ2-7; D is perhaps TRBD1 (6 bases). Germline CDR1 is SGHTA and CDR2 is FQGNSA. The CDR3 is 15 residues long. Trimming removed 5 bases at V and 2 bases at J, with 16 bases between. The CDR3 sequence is CASSPRRTATYEQYF. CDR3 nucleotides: TGTGCCAGCAGCCCGAGGAGGACAGCCACCTACGAGCAGTACTTC.

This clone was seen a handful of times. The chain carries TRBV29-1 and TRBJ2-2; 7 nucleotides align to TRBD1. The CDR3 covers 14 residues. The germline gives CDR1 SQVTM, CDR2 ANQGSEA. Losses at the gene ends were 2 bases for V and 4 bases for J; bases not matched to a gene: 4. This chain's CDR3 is CSVERGQGTGELFF. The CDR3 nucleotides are TGCAGCGTTGAAAGGGGGCAGGGCACCGGGGAGCTGTTTTTT.

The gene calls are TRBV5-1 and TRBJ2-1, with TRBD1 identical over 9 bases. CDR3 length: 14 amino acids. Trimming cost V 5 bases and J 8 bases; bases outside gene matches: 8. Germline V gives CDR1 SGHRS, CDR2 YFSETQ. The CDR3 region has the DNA TGCGCCAGCAGTCCCGGGACAGGGTACGATGAGCAGTTCTTC. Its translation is CASSPGTGYDEQFF.

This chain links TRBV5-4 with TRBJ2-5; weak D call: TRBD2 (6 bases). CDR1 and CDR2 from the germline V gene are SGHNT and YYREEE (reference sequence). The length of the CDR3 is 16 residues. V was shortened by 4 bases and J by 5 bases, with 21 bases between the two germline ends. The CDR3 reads CASSTARLVNVETQYF. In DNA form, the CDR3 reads TGTGCCAGCAGCACCGCCCGACTAGTGAATGTGGAGACCCAGTACTTC.

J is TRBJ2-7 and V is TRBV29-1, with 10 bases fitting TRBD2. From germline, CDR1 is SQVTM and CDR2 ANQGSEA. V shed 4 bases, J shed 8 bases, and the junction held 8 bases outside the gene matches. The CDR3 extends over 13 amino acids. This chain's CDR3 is CSVGWASGGQQYF. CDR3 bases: TGCAGCGTTGGGTGGGCTAGCGGGGGACAGCAGTACTTC.

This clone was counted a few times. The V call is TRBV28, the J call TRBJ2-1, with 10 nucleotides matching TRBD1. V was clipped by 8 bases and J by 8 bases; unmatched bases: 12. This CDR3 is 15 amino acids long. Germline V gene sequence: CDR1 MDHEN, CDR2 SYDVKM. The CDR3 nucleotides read TGTGCCAGCGGAACCGGGACAGGGGACTGGGATGAGCAGTTCTTC. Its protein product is CASGTGTGDWDEQFF. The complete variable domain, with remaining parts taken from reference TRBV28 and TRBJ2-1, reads DVKVTQSSRYLVKRTGEKVFLECVQDMDHENMFWYRQDPGLGLRLIYFSYDVKMKEKGDIPEGYSVSREKKERFSLILESASTNQTSMYLCASGTGTGDWDEQFFGPGTRLTVL.

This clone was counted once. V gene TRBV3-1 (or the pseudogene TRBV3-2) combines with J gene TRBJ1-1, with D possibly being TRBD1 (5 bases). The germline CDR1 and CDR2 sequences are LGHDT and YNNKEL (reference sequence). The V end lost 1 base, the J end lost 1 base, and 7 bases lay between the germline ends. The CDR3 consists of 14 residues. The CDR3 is CASSQVRGNTEAFF. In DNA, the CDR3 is TGTGCCAGCAGCCAAGTAAGGGGGAACACTGAAGCTTTCTTT.

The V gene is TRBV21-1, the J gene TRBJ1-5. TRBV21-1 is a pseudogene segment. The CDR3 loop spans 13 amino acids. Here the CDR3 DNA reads TGTGCCAGCAGACGAGCCAGCAATCAGCCCCAGCATTTT. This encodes CASRRASNQPQHF.

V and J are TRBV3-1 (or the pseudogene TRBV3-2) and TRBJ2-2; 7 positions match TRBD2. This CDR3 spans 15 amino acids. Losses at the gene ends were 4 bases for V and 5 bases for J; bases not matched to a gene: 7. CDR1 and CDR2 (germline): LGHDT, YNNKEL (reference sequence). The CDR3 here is CASSPGAGETGELFF. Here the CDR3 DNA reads TGTGCCAGCAGCCCAGGCGCGGGGGAAACCGGGGAGCTGTTTTTT.

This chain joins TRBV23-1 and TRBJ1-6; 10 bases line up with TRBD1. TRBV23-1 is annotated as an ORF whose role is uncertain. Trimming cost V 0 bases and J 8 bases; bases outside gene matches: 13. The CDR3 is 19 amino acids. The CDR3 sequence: CASSQSLRQGAFSDSPLHF. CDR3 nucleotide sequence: TGCGCCAGCAGTCAATCGTTGAGACAGGGGGCTTTCTCCGATTCACCCCTCCACTTT.

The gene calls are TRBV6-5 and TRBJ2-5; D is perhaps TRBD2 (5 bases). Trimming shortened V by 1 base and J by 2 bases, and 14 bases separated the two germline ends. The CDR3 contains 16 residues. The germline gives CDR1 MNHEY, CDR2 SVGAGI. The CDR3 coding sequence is TGTGCCAGCAGTTACTTCTTACCCGGGAATCAAGAGACCCAGTACTTC. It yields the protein CASSYFLPGNQETQYF.

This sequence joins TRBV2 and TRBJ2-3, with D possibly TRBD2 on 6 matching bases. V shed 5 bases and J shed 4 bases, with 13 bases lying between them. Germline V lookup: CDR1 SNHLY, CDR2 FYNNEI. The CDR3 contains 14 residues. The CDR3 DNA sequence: TGTGCCAGCAGTCCGGGAGCTAACGCAGATACGCAGTATTTT. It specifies CASSPGANADTQYF.

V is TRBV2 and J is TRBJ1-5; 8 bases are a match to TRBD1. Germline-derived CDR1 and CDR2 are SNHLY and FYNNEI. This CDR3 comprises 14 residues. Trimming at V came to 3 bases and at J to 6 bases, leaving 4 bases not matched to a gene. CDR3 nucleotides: TGTGCCAGCAGTGACCGGACAGGGACTCAGCCCCAGCATTTT. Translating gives CASSDRTGTQPQHF.

The CDR3 DNA is TGTGCCAGCAGCTTCCGGTGGGGGGGCCAGAGCTCCTACAATGAGCAGTTCTTC. As protein: CASSFRWGGQSSYNEQFF. The chain links TRBV7-2 to TRBJ2-1; D perhaps matches TRBD2 (7 bases). The CDR3 is 18 amino acids. V lost 3 bases, J lost 0 bases, and 18 bases lay in between. The germline V gene encodes CDR1 SGHTA and CDR2 FQGNSA.

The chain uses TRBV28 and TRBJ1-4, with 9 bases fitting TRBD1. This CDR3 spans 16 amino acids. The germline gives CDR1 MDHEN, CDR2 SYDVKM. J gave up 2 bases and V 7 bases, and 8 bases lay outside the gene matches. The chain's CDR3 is CASKFDTGGTNEKLFF. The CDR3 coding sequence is TGTGCCAGCAAGTTCGATACAGGGGGCACTAATGAAAAACTGTTTTTT.

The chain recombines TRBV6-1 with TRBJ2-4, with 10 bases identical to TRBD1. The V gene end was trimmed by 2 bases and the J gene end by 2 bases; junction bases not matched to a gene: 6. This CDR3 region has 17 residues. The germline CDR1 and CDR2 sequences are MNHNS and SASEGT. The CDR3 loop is CASSERGTGVTKNIQYF. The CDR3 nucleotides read TGTGCCAGCAGTGAACGAGGGACAGGGGTGACCAAAAACATTCAGTACTTC.

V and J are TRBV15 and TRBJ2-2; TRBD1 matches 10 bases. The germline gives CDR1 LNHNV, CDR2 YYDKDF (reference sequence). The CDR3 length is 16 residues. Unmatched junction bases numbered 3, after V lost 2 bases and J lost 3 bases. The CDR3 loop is CATSRSDRGDTGELFF. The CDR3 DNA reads TGTGCCACCAGCAGATCGGACAGGGGGGACACCGGGGAGCTGTTTTTT.

CDR3 residues: CASQEGLARITGELFF. As DNA, the CDR3 is TGTGCCAGCCAAGAGGGACTAGCGCGAATCACCGGGGAGCTGTTTTTT. V is TRBV2 and J is TRBJ2-2, with 10 bases matching TRBD2. Germline V gives CDR1 SNHLY, CDR2 FYNNEI. The junction had 10 bases not matched to a gene; V was cut back by 8 bases and J by 4 bases. The CDR3 loop spans 16 amino acids.

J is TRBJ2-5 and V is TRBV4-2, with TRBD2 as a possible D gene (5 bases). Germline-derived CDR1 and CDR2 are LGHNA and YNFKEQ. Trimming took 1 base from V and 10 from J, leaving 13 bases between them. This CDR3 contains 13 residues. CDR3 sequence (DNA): TGTGCCAGCAGCCAAGGTTCTGCCAGCGGCCAGTACTTC. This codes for CASSQGSASGQYF.

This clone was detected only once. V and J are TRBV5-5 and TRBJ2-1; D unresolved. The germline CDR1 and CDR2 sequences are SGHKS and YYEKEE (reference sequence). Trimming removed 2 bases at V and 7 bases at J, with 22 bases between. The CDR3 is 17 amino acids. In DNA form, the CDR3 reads TGTGCCAGCAGCTTATATTCTTCCGAGACACGCTCAAATGAGCAGTTCTTC. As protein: CASSLYSSETRSNEQFF. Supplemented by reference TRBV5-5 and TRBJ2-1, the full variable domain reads DAGVTQSPTHLIKTRGQQVTLRCSPISGHKSVSWYQQVLGQGPQFIFQYYEKEERGRGNFPDRFSARQFPNYSSELNVNALLLGDSALYLCASSLYSSETRSNEQFFGPGTRLTVL.

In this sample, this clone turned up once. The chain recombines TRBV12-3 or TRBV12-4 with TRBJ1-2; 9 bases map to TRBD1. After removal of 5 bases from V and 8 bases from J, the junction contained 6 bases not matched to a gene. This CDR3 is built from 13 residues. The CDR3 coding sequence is TGTGCCAGCAGTAAGGACGGACAGGGGGGCTACACCTTC. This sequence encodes CASSKDGQGGYTF.

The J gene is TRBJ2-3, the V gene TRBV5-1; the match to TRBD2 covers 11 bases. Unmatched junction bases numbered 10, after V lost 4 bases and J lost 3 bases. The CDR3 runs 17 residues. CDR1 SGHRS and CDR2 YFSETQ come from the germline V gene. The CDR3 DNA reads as TGCGCCAGCAGCGGTAGCGGGGGGGCTCCTGGAACAGATACGCAGTATTTT. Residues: CASSGSGGAPGTDTQYF.

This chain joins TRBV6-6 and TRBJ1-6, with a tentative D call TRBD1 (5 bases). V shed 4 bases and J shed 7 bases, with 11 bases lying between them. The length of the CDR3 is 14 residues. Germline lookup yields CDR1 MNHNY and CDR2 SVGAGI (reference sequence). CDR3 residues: CASSFMDTNSPLHF. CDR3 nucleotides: TGTGCCAGCAGTTTTATGGACACGAATTCACCCCTCCACTTT.